This TCR beta chain originates from a study of blood T cell repertoires in COVID-19. Turning to the study itself: The samples span acute and convalescent COVID-19 from the United States, Italy and Spain.

CDR3 length: 15 residues. Germline V lookup: CDR1 SGHTA, CDR2 FQGNSA. Trimming pared 5 bases from V and 6 bases from J, leaving 20 bases between. TCRdb's table, derived via immunoSEQ multiplex PCR, lists solely in-frame clones and lacks some. The table lists some 70,000 clones, more than 75% of them singletons. This TCR derives from a man aged 50 to 59 with active COVID-19. Sequencing was performed on peripheral blood. The chain couples TRBV7-2 to TRBJ2-7; D is perhaps TRBD1 (6 bases). The CDR3 reads CASSRGQSSEGEQYF. The CDR3 DNA sequence: TGTGCCAGCAGCCGTGGACAGAGTTCAGAGGGCGAGCAGTACTTC.